The subject of this entry is one TCR beta chain. Its matching antigen is unknown. V was cut by 2 bases and J by 3 bases, with 11 bases left in between. The V gene's germline CDR1 is LGHNA and CDR2 YNFKEQ. The CDR3 has 15 amino acids. Assay used: immunoSEQ multiplex PCR; TCRdb lists only in-frame clones, some missing. The sample contains 150,000 to 200,000 clones, around nine tenths of which appear only once. This entry belongs to a study of cytomegalovirus exposure and HLA in healthy donors. Study in general: A later analysis reported the same platform for the 120 validation repertoires and the approximately 700 first-cohort repertoires.

The study, taken as a whole, reports: In vitro, three CMV-associated chains proved specific for CMV antigens.

Sequenced input: PBMCs. This receptor was identified in a man between 18 and 29 years old in good health and CMV-seropositive. This sequence joins TRBV4-2 and TRBJ1-5, with D tentatively TRBD1 (5 bases). The chain's CDR3 is CASSQPDRNNQPQHF. The CDR3 DNA is TGTGCCAGCAGCCAACCCGACAGAAACAATCAGCCCCAGCATTTT.